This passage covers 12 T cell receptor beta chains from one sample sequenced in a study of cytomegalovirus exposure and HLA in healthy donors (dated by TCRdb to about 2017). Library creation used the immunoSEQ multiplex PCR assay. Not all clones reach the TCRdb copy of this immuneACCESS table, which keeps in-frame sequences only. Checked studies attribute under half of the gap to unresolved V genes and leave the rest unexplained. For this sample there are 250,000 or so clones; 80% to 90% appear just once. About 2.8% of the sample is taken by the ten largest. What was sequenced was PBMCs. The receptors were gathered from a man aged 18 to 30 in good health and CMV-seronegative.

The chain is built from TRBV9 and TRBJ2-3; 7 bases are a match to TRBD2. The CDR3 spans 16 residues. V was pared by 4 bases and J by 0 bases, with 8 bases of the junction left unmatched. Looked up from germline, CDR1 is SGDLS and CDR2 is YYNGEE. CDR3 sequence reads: CASSPRMGGSTDTQYF. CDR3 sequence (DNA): TGTGCCAGCAGCCCCCGTATGGGGGGGAGCACAGATACGCAGTATTTT.

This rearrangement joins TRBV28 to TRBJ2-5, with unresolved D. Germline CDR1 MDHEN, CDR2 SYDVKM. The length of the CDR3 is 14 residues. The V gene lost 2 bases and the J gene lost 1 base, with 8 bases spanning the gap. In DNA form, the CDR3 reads TGTGCCAGCAGTTTACGCCAGTTCCAAGAGACCCAGTACTTC. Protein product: CASSLRQFQETQYF. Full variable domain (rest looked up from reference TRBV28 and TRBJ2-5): DVKVTQSSRYLVKRTGEKVFLECVQDMDHENMFWYRQDPGLGLRLIYFSYDVKMKEKGDIPEGYSVSREKKERFSLILESASTNQTSMYLCASSLRQFQETQYFGPGTRLLVL.

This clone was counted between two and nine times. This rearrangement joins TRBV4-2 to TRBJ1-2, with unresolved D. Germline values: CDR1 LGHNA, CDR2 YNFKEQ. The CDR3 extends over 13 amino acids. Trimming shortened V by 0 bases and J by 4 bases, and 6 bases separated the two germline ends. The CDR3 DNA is TGTGCCAGCAGCCAAGACCGGAGCTATGGCTACACCTTC. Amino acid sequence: CASSQDRSYGYTF.

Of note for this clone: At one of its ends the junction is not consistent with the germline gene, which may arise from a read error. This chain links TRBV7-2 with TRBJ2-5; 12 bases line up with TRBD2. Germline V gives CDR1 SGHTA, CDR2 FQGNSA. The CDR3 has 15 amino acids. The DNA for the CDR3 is TGTGCTAGCAGCTCCGCTAGCGGGGGGGTAGAGACCCAGTACTTC. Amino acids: CASSSASGGVETQYF.

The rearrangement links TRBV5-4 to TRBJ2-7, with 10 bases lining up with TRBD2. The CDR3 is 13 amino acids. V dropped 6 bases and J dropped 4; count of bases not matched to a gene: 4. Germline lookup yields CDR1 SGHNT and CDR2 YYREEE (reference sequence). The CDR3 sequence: CASKSGRGYEQYF. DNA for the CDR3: TGTGCCAGCAAGAGCGGGAGGGGATACGAGCAGTACTTC.

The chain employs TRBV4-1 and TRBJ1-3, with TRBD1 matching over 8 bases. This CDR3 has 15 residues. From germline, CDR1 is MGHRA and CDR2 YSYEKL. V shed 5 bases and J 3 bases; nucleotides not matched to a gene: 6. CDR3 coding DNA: TGCGCCAGCAGCTGGGACAGGTCTTTTGGAAACACCATATATTTT. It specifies CASSWDRSFGNTIYF.

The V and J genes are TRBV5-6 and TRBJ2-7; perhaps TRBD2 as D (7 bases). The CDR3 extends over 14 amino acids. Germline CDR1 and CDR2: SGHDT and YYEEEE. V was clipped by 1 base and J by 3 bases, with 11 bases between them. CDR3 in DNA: TGTGCCAGCAGCTTGAGGGGGGGTCGCTACGAGCAGTACTTC. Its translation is CASSLRGGRYEQYF.

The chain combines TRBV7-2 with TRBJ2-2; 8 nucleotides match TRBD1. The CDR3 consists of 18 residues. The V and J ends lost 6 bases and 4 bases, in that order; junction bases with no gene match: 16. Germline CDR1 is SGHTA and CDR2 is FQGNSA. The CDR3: CASRYLLGQGGGTGELFF. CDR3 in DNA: TGTGCCAGCAGGTACCTCTTAGGACAGGGAGGAGGCACCGGGGAGCTGTTTTTT.

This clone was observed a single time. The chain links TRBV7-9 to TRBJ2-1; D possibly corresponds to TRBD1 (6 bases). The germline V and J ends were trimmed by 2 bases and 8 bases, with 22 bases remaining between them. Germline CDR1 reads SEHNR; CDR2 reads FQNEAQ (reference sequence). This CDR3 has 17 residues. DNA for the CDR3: TGTGCCAGCAGCTTAACCGCAGGTCGGCAGGGGATTCATGAGCAGTTCTTC. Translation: CASSLTAGRQGIHEQFF.

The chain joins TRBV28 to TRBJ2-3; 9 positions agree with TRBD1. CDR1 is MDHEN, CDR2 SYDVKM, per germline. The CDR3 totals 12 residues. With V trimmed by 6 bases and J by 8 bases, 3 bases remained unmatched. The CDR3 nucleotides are TGTGCCAGCAGGTTGACAGGGGGTACGCAGTATTTT. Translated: CASRLTGGTQYF.

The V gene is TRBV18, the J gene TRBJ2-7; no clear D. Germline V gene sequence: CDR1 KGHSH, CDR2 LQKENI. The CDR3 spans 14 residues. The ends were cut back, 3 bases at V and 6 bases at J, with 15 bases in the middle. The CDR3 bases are TGTGCCAGCTCACCCGTGGCCGCCGTGGTCGAGCAGTACTTC. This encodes CASSPVAAVVEQYF.

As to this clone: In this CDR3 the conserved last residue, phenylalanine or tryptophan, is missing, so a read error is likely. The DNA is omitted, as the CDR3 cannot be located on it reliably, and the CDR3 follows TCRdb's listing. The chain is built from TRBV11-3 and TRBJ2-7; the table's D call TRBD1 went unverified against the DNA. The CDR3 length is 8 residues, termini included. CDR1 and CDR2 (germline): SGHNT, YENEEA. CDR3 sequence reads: CASTPTGL.